This TCR beta chain was captured by sequencing in a study of T cell repertoires in cytomegalovirus infection. Study-wide points: HLA-C-restricted, CMV-specific TCR beta clonotypes were dominant ex vivo.

Turning to this clonotype: Its antigen remains unidentified.

TCRdb analysed the reads with MiXCR anew, one entry per CDR3 protein. The sample lists around 95,000 distinct CDR3 sequences; about 31% were seen once. From germline, CDR1 is SEHNR and CDR2 FQNEAQ (reference sequence). The V end was cut by 6 bases, the J end by 0 bases, with 9 bases between. CDR3 length: 14 amino acids. Sequenced material: CD8+ T cells from cultured PBMCs, taken from culture after CMV antigen stimulation. The V and J genes are TRBV7-9 and TRBJ1-3; a weak D match, TRBD1 (5 bases). This clonotype was obtained from a human donor in good health (CMV status not recorded). Some clones in this sample may be carry-over from other donors' samples. Written as DNA, the CDR3 is TGTGCCAGCAGAGAGGGGCTCTCTGGAAACACCATATATTTT. Amino acids: CASREGLSGNTIYF.